This is a list of T cell receptor beta chains from one sample in a study of blood T cell repertoires in COVID-19. Profiled with immunoSEQ multiplex PCR; TCRdb holds only in-frame clones, not every one. The repertoire has about 110,000 clones, 65% to 80% of them found once; the top ten carry 20% to 25%. The material sequenced was peripheral blood. All receptors come from a man aged 65 to 79 with active or convalescent COVID-19. CDR3s include the opening cysteine and the closing phenylalanine or tryptophan. D genes are given only for firm matches. Some rows have no size entry. The others give once, few or many, or a class for an expanded clone.

D: TRBD1
length: 16
size: -
J: TRBJ1-4
V: TRBV5-5
CDR3: CASSRMGGTGGEKLFF
DNA: TGTGCCAGCAGCCGTATGGGGGGCACAGGGGGTGAAAAACTGTTTTTT

D: TRBD1
length: 14
size: few
J: TRBJ1-2
V: TRBV6-5
CDR3: CASSSRDRVGGYTF
DNA: TGTGCCAGCAGTTCGCGGGACAGGGTCGGTGGCTACACCTTC

D: -
length: 15
size: -
J: TRBJ1-5
V: TRBV25-1
CDR3: CASSEPGEGNQPQHF
DNA: TGTGCCAGCAGTGAGCCGGGAGAAGGCAATCAGCCCCAGCATTTT

D: -
length: 13
size: -
J: TRBJ2-2
V: TRBV11-2
CDR3: CASSLGVSGELFF
DNA: TGTGCCAGCAGCTTAGGAGTTTCCGGGGAGCTGTTTTTT

D: TRBD1
length: 16
size: -
J: TRBJ1-2
V: TRBV4-1
CDR3: CASSQTRQGAYYGYTF
DNA: TGCGCCAGCAGCCAAACGCGACAGGGGGCGTACTATGGCTACACCTTC

D: -
length: 13
size: -
J: TRBJ1-5
V: TRBV10-3
CDR3: CAISAGVRQPQHF
DNA: TGTGCCATCAGTGCCGGGGTACGTCAGCCCCAGCATTTT

D: -
length: 13
size: -
J: TRBJ1-6
V: TRBV7-3
CDR3: CASSRDRNSPLHF
DNA: TGTGCCAGCAGCCGAGACAGAAATTCACCCCTCCACTTT

D: -
length: 15
size: -
J: TRBJ2-3
V: TRBV5-6
CDR3: CASSLVDSSTDTQYF
DNA: TGTGCCAGCAGCTTGGTCGACAGCTCCACAGATACGCAGTATTTT

D: -
length: 14
size: -
J: TRBJ1-1
V: TRBV29-1
CDR3: CSVEILQGGTEAFF
DNA: TGCAGCGTTGAAATTTTACAGGGTGGGACTGAAGCTTTCTTT

D: -
length: 14
size: -
J: TRBJ1-2
V: TRBV4-1
CDR3: CASSQQDFNYGYTF
DNA: TGCGCCAGCAGCCAGCAGGACTTTAACTATGGCTACACCTTC

D: TRBD1
length: 15
size: -
J: TRBJ1-4
V: TRBV5-1
CDR3: CASRPQGATNEKLFF
DNA: TGCGCCAGCAGGCCTCAGGGGGCAACTAATGAAAAACTGTTTTTT

D: -
length: 11
size: -
J: TRBJ1-2
V: TRBV5-6
CDR3: CASSFQGGYTF
DNA: TGTGCCAGCAGCTTTCAGGGTGGCTACACCTTC

D: -
length: 16
size: -
J: TRBJ2-1
V: TRBV7-9
CDR3: CASSPLGGGRNNEQFF
DNA: TGTGCCAGCAGCCCCTTGGGGGGGGGCCGTAACAATGAGCAGTTCTTC

D: -
length: 14
size: -
J: TRBJ1-6
V: TRBV10-1
CDR3: CASSESPERSPLHF
DNA: TGCGCCAGCAGTGAGAGCCCGGAGAGATCACCCCTCCACTTT

D: TRBD2
length: 20
size: few
J: TRBJ2-5
V: TRBV5-1
CDR3: CASSFNGPIGGGPPVETQYF
DNA: TGCGCCAGCAGCTTCAACGGTCCCATAGGCGGGGGACCCCCTGTGGAGACCCAGTACTTC

D: TRBD2
length: 13
size: -
J: TRBJ2-1
V: TRBV6-6
CDR3: CASGTSGRGEQFF
DNA: TGTGCCTCCGGGACTAGCGGGAGGGGTGAGCAGTTCTTC

D: -
length: 13
size: -
J: TRBJ2-7
V: TRBV19
CDR3: CASSTPPGDEQYF
DNA: TGTGCCAGTAGTACCCCCCCTGGAGACGAGCAGTACTTC

D: -
length: 16
size: -
J: TRBJ2-6
V: TRBV14
CDR3: CASSRLQVSGANVLTF
DNA: TGTGCCAGCAGCCGTCTACAGGTGTCTGGGGCCAACGTCCTGACTTTC

D: TRBD1
length: 16
size: -
J: TRBJ1-5
V: TRBV6-1
CDR3: CASSEWTGGSNQPQHF
DNA: TGTGCCAGCAGTGAATGGACAGGGGGGAGCAATCAGCCCCAGCATTTT

D: TRBD1
length: 15
size: few
J: TRBJ1-2
V: TRBV6-5
CDR3: CASSFGQAPHYGYTF
DNA: TGTGCCAGCAGTTTCGGACAGGCTCCTCACTATGGCTACACCTTC

D: -
length: 14
size: -
J: TRBJ2-1
V: TRBV6-5
CDR3: CASKGDFSYNEQFF
DNA: TGTGCCAGCAAGGGGGATTTCTCCTACAATGAGCAGTTCTTC

D: TRBD1
length: 15
size: -
J: TRBJ2-2
V: TRBV7-7
CDR3: CASSLTGGGTGELFF
DNA: TGTGCCAGCAGCTTGACAGGGGGCGGAACCGGGGAGCTGTTTTTT

D: -
length: 16
size: -
J: TRBJ1-6
V: TRBV27
CDR3: CASSPNAGLLNSPLHF
DNA: TGTGCCAGCAGTCCCAACGCGGGACTTCTTAATTCACCCCTCCACTTT

D: TRBD2
length: 15
size: -
J: TRBJ2-1
V: TRBV9
CDR3: CASSESGGAYNEQFF
DNA: TGTGCCAGCAGCGAGAGCGGGGGGGCCTACAATGAGCAGTTCTTC

D: TRBD1
length: 13
size: -
J: TRBJ2-7
V: TRBV6-5
CDR3: CASSATGVYEQYF
DNA: TGTGCCAGCAGCGCCACAGGGGTCTACGAGCAGTACTTC

D: -
length: 16
size: -
J: TRBJ2-1
V: TRBV27
CDR3: CASSLYPSASYNEQFF
DNA: TGTGCCAGCAGTTTATATCCTAGCGCCTCCTACAATGAGCAGTTCTTC

D: -
length: 14
size: -
J: TRBJ2-1
V: TRBV5-1
CDR3: CASTRTDFFNEQFF
DNA: TGCGCCAGCACCAGAACGGACTTCTTTAATGAGCAGTTCTTC

D: -
length: 14
size: -
J: TRBJ1-1
V: TRBV7-2
CDR3: CASSARQENTEAFF
DNA: TGTGCCAGCAGCGCCCGACAGGAGAACACTGAAGCTTTCTTT

D: -
length: 15
size: -
J: TRBJ2-3
V: TRBV6-5
CDR3: CASSKTRNLGDTQYF
DNA: TGTGCCAGCAGCAAAACTCGTAATCTAGGAGATACGCAGTATTTT

D: TRBD1
length: 14
size: -
J: TRBJ2-7
V: TRBV28
CDR3: CASFSRTGSYEQYF
DNA: TGTGCCAGCTTTTCGAGGACAGGGTCCTACGAGCAGTACTTC

D: TRBD1
length: 15
size: -
J: TRBJ1-6
V: TRBV10-2
CDR3: CASVLRTGANSPLHF
DNA: TGCGCCAGCGTCCTAAGGACAGGGGCGAATTCACCCCTCCACTTT

D: -
length: 17
size: -
J: TRBJ1-6
V: TRBV7-2
CDR3: CASSLVSGGTYNSPLHF
DNA: TGTGCCAGCAGCTTAGTTTCGGGGGGGACCTATAATTCACCCCTCCACTTT

D: -
length: 14
size: few
J: TRBJ2-1
V: TRBV7-3
CDR3: CASSSGDTTSEQFF
DNA: TGTGCCAGCAGCTCGGGGGATACAACAAGTGAGCAGTTCTTC

D: -
length: 13
size: -
J: TRBJ1-2
V: TRBV5-1
CDR3: CASSLGPTDGYTF
DNA: TGCGCCAGCAGCCTGGGACCCACAGATGGCTACACCTTC

D: -
length: 17
size: -
J: TRBJ1-2
V: TRBV7-2
CDR3: CASSLMGQLLSTYGYTF
DNA: TGTGCCAGCAGCTTGATGGGACAACTTCTGTCGACATATGGCTACACCTTC

D: -
length: 15
size: -
J: TRBJ1-6
V: TRBV3-1/TRBV3-2
CDR3: CASSQGMGGDSPLHF
DNA: TGTGCCAGCAGCCAAGGAATGGGAGGGGATTCACCCCTCCACTTT

D: -
length: 14
size: few
J: TRBJ1-5
V: TRBV7-9
CDR3: CASSLLEGNQPQHF
DNA: TGTGCCAGCAGCTTACTTGAGGGCAATCAGCCCCAGCATTTT

D: TRBD1
length: 16
size: -
J: TRBJ1-3
V: TRBV11-2
CDR3: CASSSWTGGSGNTIYF
DNA: TGTGCCAGCAGCTCATGGACAGGGGGTTCTGGAAACACCATATATTTT

D: -
length: 13
size: -
J: TRBJ2-5
V: TRBV12-3/TRBV12-4
CDR3: CASGDLGGETQYF
DNA: TGTGCCAGCGGCGATTTGGGGGGAGAGACCCAGTACTTC

D: -
length: 17
size: once
J: TRBJ2-6
V: TRBV5-1
CDR3: CASVRDTASSGANVLTF
DNA: TGCGCCAGCGTACGGGACACGGCCTCCTCTGGGGCCAACGTCCTGACTTTC

D: -
length: 12
size: -
J: TRBJ1-6
V: TRBV4-1
CDR3: CASSQETQPLHF
DNA: TGCGCCAGCAGCCAAGAGACACAACCCCTCCACTTT

D: -
length: 13
size: few
J: TRBJ1-1
V: TRBV18
CDR3: CASSPNLNTEAFF
DNA: TGTGCCAGCTCACCAAATTTAAACACTGAAGCTTTCTTT

D: TRBD2
length: 19
size: once
J: TRBJ2-2
V: TRBV4-1
CDR3: CASSQERGGGTSGTGELFF
DNA: TGCGCCAGCAGCCAAGAACGGGGTGGGGGGACTAGCGGTACCGGGGAGCTGTTTTTT

D: -
length: 12
size: once
J: TRBJ2-4
V: TRBV7-2
CDR3: CASSPDSNIQYF
DNA: TGTGCCAGCAGCCCCGACAGTAACATTCAGTACTTC

D: TRBD1
length: 14
size: -
J: TRBJ1-2
V: TRBV5-1
CDR3: CASSMPGQGHGYTF
DNA: TGCGCCAGCAGTATGCCGGGACAGGGACATGGCTACACCTTC

D: -
length: 14
size: -
J: TRBJ1-2
V: TRBV6-5
CDR3: CASSQGTGYYGHTF
DNA: TGTGCCAGCAGTCAGGGGACGGGTTACTATGGCCACACCTTC

D: -
length: 14
size: -
J: TRBJ1-2
V: TRBV25-1
CDR3: CASRKNSGDYGYTF
DNA: TGTGCCAGCAGAAAAAACTCGGGGGACTATGGCTACACCTTC

D: TRBD1
length: 14
size: -
J: TRBJ1-2
V: TRBV19
CDR3: CASSIQGVRYGYTF
DNA: TGTGCCAGTAGTATTCAGGGGGTCCGCTATGGCTACACCTTC

D: TRBD1
length: 15
size: -
J: TRBJ1-2
V: TRBV6-5
CDR3: CASRAEDRGAYGYTF
DNA: TGTGCCAGCAGGGCTGAGGACAGGGGCGCTTATGGCTACACCTTC

D: -
length: 14
size: few
J: TRBJ1-2
V: TRBV9
CDR3: CASSVAQGPFGYTF
DNA: TGTGCCAGCAGCGTAGCACAGGGACCTTTTGGCTACACCTTC

D: -
length: 12
size: -
J: TRBJ1-2
V: TRBV6-5
CDR3: CASSSDRRGYTF
DNA: TGTGCCAGCAGTTCCGACAGGAGGGGCTACACCTTC